One sample yielded the 11 T cell receptor beta chains listed below, sequenced in a study of Graves' ophthalmopathy and Graves' hyperthyroidism (dated by TCRdb to the late 2010s). Instrument on record: Illumina HiSeq 2000. For repertoire sequencing, the TCR beta CDR3 regions were amplified from RNA transcripts. HTBI primers and the Qiagen OneStep RT-PCR kit were used in a first-round RT-PCR, which was followed by a second-round multiplex PCR, size selection and purification. TCRdb applied fastp at Q25 and MiXCR to the public reads, then kept only in-frame beta chains. Rows merge per CDR3 protein into single entries with the most common DNA and genes. This sample holds some 1.1 million distinct CDR3 sequences; about 40% were observed only once. Of the sample, approximately 12% is held by the ten largest clones. Source material: peripheral blood or thyroid tissue (not recorded which). The receptors here all came from an adult man with Graves' hyperthyroidism.

This clonotype was seen ten or more times. The chain recombines TRBV14 with TRBJ2-7; TRBD2 matches at 8 bases. This CDR3 has 13 residues. V dropped 3 bases and J dropped 5; count of bases not matched to a gene: 3. Per the germline V gene, CDR1 is SGHDN and CDR2 is FVKESK. The CDR3, as DNA: TGTGCCAGCAGCCACGGACTAGCTGACGAGCAGTACTTC. Its protein is CASSHGLADEQYF.

This clonotype was found a few times. This chain links TRBV27 with TRBJ2-7; a possible D gene is TRBD1 (5 bases). The CDR3 has 13 amino acids. Germline V gene lookup returns CDR1 MNHEY and CDR2 SMNVEV (reference sequence). V was trimmed by 4 bases and J by 6 bases, leaving 13 bases between them. CDR3 residues: CASSYRFGFEQYF. The CDR3 DNA is TGTGCCAGCAGTTACAGGTTCGGTTTCGAGCAGTACTTC.

This clonotype has at least ten counts. This rearrangement joins TRBV12-3 or TRBV12-4 to TRBJ1-6, with unresolved D. Trimming removed 6 bases at V and 9 bases at J, with 6 bases between. The CDR3 runs to 11 residues. The CDR3 protein is CASSWVSPLHF. CDR3 sequence (DNA): TGTGCCAGCAGCTGGGTTTCACCCCTCCACTTT.

At least ten counts were recorded for this clonotype. The chain joins TRBV7-9 to TRBJ1-2; D not certain. Germline V gene data show CDR1 as SEHNR and CDR2 as FQNEAQ (reference sequence). V was clipped by 1 base and J by 8 bases, with 8 bases between them. The CDR3 runs to 12 residues. The CDR3 bases are TGTGCCAGCAGCTTAGAGGCAGAGGGCTACACCTTC. As protein: CASSLEAEGYTF.

Notes on this clonotype: It may be a read error: a sequence one base away is much more abundant. The chain joins TRBV15 to TRBJ2-5; TRBD1 agrees at 8 bases. There are 14 residues in the CDR3. Germline V CDR1 and CDR2: LNHNV, YYDKDF (reference sequence). With V trimmed by 5 bases and J by 7 bases, 9 bases remained unmatched. CDR3 protein: CATSDPTGEGTQYF. The CDR3 DNA reads TGTGCCACCAGCGACCCGACAGGGGAAGGGACCCAGTACTTC.

The rearrangement uses TRBV7-9 and TRBJ1-2, with a possible D match to TRBD1 (6 bases). Germline lookup yields CDR1 SEHNR and CDR2 FQNEAQ (reference sequence). There are 14 residues in the CDR3. Trimming removed 0 bases from V and 7 bases from J, with 12 bases in between. The CDR3 protein is CASSLAGGGFGYTF. For the CDR3, the DNA is TGTGCCAGCAGCTTAGCGGGAGGGGGGTTTGGCTACACCTTC.

Remarks on this clonotype: A read error may produce the germline difference seen at one junction end. The genes are TRBV7-6 and TRBJ2-7, with 9 bases that match TRBD2. CDR3 size: 14 residues. The germline V gene encodes CDR1 SGHVS and CDR2 FNYEAQ. For the CDR3, the DNA is TGTACCAGCAGCCCAGCGGGGGGCAGCTACGAGCAGTACTTC. This encodes CTSSPAGGSYEQYF.

Points on this clonotype: In this CDR3 the conserved last residue, phenylalanine or tryptophan, is missing, so a read error is likely. The chain combines TRBV2 with TRBJ1-6; TRBD1 is a possible D gene (6 bases). This CDR3 comprises 14 residues. Germline values: CDR1 SNHLY, CDR2 FYNNEI. V was trimmed by 0 bases and J by 13 bases, leaving 13 bases between them. The CDR3 nucleotides read TGTGCCAGCAGTGAAGCGCCTCTGGGGGCTCCCCTCCACCTT. Its protein is CASSEAPLGAPLHL.

The sample holds many counts of this clonotype. The V call is TRBV19, the J call TRBJ2-7; either TRBD1 or TRBD2 may supply D (5 bases each). CDR3 length: 12 residues. V lost 6 bases, J lost 5 bases, and 11 bases lay in between. Germline assignment: CDR1 LNHDA and CDR2 SQIVND (reference sequence). The CDR3 sequence is CASRAVGHEQYF. In DNA, the CDR3 is TGTGCCAGTAGAGCGGTGGGGCACGAGCAGTACTTC.

CDR3 protein: CASSLEQGGNTEAFF. The CDR3 DNA reads as TGTGCCAGCAGCTTAGAACAGGGGGGGAACACTGAAGCTTTCTTT. The J gene is TRBJ1-1, the V gene TRBV2; TRBD1 matches 8 bases. After removal of 6 bases from V and 1 base from J, the junction contained 7 bases not matched to a gene. Germline V gene sequence: CDR1 SNHLY, CDR2 FYNNEI. The CDR3 consists of 15 residues.

In this sample, this clonotype turned up many times. The CDR3 DNA follows: TGCAGTGCTATATACAGGGTGGGCGGGGGTCAGCCCCAGCATTTT. Amino acids: CSAIYRVGGGQPQHF. The V call is TRBV20-1, the J call TRBJ1-5, with D possibly being TRBD1 (6 bases). CDR1 DFQATT and CDR2 SNEGSKA come from the germline V gene (reference sequence). The CDR3 has 15 residues. V was pared by 4 bases and J by 6 bases, with 19 bases between.